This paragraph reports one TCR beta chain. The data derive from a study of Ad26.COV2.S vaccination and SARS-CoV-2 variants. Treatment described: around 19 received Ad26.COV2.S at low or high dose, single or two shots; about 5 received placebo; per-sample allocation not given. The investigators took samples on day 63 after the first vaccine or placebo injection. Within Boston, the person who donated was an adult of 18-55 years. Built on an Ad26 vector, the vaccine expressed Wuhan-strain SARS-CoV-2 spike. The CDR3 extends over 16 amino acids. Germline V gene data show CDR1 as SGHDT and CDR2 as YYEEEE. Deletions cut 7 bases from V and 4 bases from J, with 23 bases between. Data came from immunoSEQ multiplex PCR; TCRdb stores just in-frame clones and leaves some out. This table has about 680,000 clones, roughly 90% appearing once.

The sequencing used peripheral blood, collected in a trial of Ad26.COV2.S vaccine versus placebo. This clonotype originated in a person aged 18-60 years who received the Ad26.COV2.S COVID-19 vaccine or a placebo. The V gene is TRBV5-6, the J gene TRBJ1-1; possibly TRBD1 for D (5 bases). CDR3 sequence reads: CASRNRDGRRSTEAFF. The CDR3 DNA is TGTGCCAGCCGAAACCGGGACGGGAGAAGGTCCACTGAAGCTTTCTTT.